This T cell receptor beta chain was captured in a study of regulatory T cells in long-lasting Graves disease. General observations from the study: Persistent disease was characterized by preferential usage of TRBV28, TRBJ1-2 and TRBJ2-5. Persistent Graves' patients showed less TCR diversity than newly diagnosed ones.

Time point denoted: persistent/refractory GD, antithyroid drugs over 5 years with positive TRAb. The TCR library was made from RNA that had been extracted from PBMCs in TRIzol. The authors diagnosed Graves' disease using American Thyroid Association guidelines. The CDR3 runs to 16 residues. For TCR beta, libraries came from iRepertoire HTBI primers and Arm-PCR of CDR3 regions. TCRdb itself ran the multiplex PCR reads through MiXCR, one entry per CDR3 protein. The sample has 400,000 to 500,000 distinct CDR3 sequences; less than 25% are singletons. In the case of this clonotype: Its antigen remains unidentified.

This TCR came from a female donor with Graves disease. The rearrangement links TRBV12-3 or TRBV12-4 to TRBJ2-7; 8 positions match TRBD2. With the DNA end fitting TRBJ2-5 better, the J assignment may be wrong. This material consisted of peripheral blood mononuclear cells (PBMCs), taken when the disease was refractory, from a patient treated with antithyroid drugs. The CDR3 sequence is CASSQDVTGGRETQYF. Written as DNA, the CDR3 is TGTGCCAGCAGCCAAGATGTCACGGGAGGGCGAGAGACCCAGTACTTC.